This is a list of T cell receptor beta chains from one sample in a study of T cell changes during pregnancy in multiple sclerosis. Repertoires were generated with immunoSEQ multiplex PCR, while TCRdb's copy carries only in-frame clones and drops some. Counted here are tens of thousands of clones, about 92% occurring once; the ten biggest clones make up approximately 0.45%. Sequencing was performed on CD4+ T cells from peripheral blood mononuclear cells, taken after pregnancy. These receptors all stem from a female donor with multiple sclerosis, enrolled in a pregnancy study. Each CDR3 is given without its conserved first and last residue.

j_call v_call cdr3_aa
TRBJ2-5 TRBV7-8 ASSPNRGYPPRQETQY
TRBJ2-1 TRBV27 ASSIRTGPSGEQF
TRBJ1-2 TRBV5-1 ASSPRGDRGRANYGYT
TRBJ1-3 TRBV14 ASSQGAGGTIY
TRBJ1-6 TRBV5-6 ASSTRGFPTPLH
TRBJ2-5 TRBV11-2 ASSLTSGVETQY
TRBJ2-3 TRBV21-1 ASSKCIQVDTQY
TRBJ2-2 TRBV28 ASSRQVTNTGELF
TRBJ2-1 TRBV4-1 ASSQYERLAGGLEEQF
TRBJ2-4 TRBV2 ASRSSGGAMAKNIQY
TRBJ1-5 TRBV18 ASSPRDTGNQPQH
TRBJ2-7 TRBV7-9 ASSPGQNSYEQY
TRBJ2-7 TRBV9 ASSVELAGTYEQY
TRBJ2-1 TRBV19 ASSAPGAPDEQF
TRBJ2-2 TRBV28 ASSSGPHTGELF
TRBJ1-2 TRBV4-3 ASSQDGTGTYGYT
TRBJ2-7 TRBV5-1 ASSSKAGQANEQY
TRBJ2-7 TRBV10-2 ASSVLAGVSYEQY
TRBJ2-1 TRBV7-8 ASSLARVSGNEQF
TRBJ2-1 TRBV10-3 AISEHPAGVLNEQF
TRBJ1-2 TRBV9 ASSIRQEPYGYT
TRBJ1-1 TRBV27 ASYPGLGNTEAF